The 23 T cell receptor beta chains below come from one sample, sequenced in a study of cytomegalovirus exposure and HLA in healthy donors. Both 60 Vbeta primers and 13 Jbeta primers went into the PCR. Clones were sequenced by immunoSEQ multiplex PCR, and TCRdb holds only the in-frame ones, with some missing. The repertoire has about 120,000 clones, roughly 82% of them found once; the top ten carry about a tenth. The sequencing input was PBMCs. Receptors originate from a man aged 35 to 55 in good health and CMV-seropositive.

CDR3 sequence reads: CASRLWTGSNEQFF. CDR3 DNA: TGTGCAAGTCGCTTATGGACAGGGTCTAATGAGCAGTTCTTC. The chain joins TRBV12-2 to TRBJ2-1; the D call in the table, TRBD1, was not verified against the DNA. TRBV12-2 is designated a pseudogene. The CDR3 runs to 14 residues.

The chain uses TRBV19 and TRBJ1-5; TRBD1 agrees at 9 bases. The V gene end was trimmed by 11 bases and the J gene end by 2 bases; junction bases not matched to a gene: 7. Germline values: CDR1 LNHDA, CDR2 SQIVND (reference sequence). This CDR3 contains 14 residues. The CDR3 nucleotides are TGTGCCCAATACCGGGACAGGGGCAATCAGCCCCAGCATTTT. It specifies CAQYRDRGNQPQHF.

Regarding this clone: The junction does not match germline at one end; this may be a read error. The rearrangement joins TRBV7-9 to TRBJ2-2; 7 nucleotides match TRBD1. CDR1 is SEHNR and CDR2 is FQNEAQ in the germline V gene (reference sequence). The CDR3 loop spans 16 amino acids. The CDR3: CSSSLPTQGYTGELFF. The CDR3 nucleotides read TGTTCCAGCAGCCTGCCTACACAGGGGTACACCGGGGAGCTGTTTTTT. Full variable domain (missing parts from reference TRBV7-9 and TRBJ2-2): DTGVSQNPRHKITKRGQNVTFRCDPISEHNRLYWYRQTLGQGPEFLTYFQNEAQLEKSRLLSDRFSAERPKGSFSTLEIQRTEQGDSAMYLCSSSLPTQGYTGELFFGEGSRLTVL.

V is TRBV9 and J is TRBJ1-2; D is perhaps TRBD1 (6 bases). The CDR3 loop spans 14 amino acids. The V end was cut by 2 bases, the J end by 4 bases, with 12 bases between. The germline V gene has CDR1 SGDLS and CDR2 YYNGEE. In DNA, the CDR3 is TGTGCCAGCAGCGTCACCACAGGGACCTATGGCTACACCTTC. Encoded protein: CASSVTTGTYGYTF. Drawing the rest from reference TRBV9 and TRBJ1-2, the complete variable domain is DSGVTQTPKHLITATGQRVTLRCSPRSGDLSVYWYQQSLDQGLQFLIQYYNGEERAKGNILERFSAQQFPDLHSELNLSSLELGDSALYFCASSVTTGTYGYTFGSGTRLTVV.

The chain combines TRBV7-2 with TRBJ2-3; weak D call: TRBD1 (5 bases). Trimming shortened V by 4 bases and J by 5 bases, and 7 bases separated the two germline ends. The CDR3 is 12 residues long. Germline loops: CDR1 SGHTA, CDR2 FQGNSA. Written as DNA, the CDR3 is TGTGCCAGCAGCTCGACAGTAGATACGCAGTATTTT. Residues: CASSSTVDTQYF.

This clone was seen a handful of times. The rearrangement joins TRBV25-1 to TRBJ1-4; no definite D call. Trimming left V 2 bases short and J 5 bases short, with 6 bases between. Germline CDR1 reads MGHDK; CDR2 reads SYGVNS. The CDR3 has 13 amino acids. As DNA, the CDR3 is TGTGCCAGCAGTGAACCCCAGAATGAAAAACTGTTTTTT. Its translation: CASSEPQNEKLFF.

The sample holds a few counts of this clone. This CDR3 reads CASSISLQGATEAFF. The CDR3 region has the DNA TGTGCCAGTAGTATATCTTTACAGGGGGCTACTGAAGCTTTCTTT. This sequence joins TRBV19 and TRBJ1-1; 9 nucleotides line up with TRBD1. CDR3 length: 15 amino acids. The V segment lost 2 bases and the J segment 5 bases; nucleotides outside the gene matches: 6. Germline V CDR1 and CDR2: LNHDA, SQIVND (reference sequence).

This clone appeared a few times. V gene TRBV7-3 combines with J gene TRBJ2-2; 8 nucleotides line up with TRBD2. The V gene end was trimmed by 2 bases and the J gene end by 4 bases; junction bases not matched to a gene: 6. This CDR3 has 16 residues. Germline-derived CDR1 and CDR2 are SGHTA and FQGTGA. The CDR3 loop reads CASSLVESGGTGELFF. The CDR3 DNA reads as TGTGCCAGCAGCTTAGTTGAAAGCGGGGGCACCGGGGAGCTGTTTTTT.

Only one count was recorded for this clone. The CDR3: CASIHSTGGPYEQYF. CDR3 nucleotide sequence: TGTGCCAGCATCCACTCGACAGGGGGTCCCTACGAGCAGTACTTC. The V and J genes are TRBV7-9 and TRBJ2-7; 9 bases map to TRBD1. CDR1 and CDR2 (germline): SEHNR, FQNEAQ (reference sequence). The CDR3 is made up of 15 amino acids. Unmatched junction bases numbered 9, after V lost 7 bases and J lost 2 bases.

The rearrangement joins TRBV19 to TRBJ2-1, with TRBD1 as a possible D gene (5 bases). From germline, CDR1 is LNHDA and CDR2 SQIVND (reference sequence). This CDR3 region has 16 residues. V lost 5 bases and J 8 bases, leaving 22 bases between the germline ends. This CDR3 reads CASSPPRAVYRYEQFF. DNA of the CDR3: TGTGCCAGTAGTCCCCCACGGGCAGTGTACAGGTATGAGCAGTTCTTC.

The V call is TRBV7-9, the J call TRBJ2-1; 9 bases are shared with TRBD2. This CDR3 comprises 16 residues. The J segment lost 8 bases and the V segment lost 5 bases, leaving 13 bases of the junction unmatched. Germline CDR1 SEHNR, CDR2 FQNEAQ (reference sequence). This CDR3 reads CASSPSGRGGLDEQFF. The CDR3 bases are TGTGCCAGCAGCCCCTCGGGGCGGGGGGGCCTTGATGAGCAGTTCTTC.

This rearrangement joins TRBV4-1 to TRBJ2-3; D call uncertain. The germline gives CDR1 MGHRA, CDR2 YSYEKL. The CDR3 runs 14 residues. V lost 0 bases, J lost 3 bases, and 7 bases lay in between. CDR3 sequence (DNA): TGCGCCAGCAGCCAAGAGGGCAGGACAGATACGCAGTATTTT. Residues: CASSQEGRTDTQYF.

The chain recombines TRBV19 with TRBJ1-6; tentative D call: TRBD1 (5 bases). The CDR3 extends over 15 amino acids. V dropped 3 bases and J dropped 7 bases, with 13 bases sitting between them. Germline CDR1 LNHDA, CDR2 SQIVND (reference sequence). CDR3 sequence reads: CASSIQGLSNSPLHF. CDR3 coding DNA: TGTGCCAGTAGTATCCAGGGCCTCTCCAATTCACCCCTCCACTTT.

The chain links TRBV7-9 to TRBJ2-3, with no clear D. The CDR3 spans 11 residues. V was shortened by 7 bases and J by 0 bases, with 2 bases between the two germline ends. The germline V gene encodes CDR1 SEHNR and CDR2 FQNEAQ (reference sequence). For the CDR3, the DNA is TGTGCCAGCACGAGCACAGATACGCAGTATTTT. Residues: CASTSTDTQYF.

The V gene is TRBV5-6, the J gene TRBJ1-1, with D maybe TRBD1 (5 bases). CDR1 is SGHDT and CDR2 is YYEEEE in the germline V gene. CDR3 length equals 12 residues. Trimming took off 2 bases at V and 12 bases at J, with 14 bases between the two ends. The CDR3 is CASSLPGRGSFF. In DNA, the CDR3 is TGTGCCAGCAGCTTACCTGGGAGGGGATCTTTCTTT.

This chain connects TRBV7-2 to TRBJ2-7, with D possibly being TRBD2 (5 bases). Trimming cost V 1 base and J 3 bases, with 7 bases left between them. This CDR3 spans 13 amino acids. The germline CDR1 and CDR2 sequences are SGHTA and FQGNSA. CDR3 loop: CASSLGGFYEQYF. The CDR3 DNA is TGTGCCAGCAGCTTAGGAGGGTTCTACGAGCAGTACTTC.

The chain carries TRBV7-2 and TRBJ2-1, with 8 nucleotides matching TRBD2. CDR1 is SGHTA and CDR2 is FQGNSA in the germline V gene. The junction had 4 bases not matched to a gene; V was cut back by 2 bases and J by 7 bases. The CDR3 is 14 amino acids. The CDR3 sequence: CASSLRTSTNEQFF. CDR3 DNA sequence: TGTGCCAGCAGCTTAAGGACTAGCACGAATGAGCAGTTCTTC.

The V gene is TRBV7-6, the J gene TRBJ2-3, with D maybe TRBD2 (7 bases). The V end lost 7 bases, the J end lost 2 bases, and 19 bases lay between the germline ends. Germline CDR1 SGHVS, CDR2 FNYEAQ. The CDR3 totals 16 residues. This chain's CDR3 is CASNSPGGGDTDTQYF. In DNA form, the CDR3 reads TGTGCCAGCAACTCACCGGGCGGGGGCGACACAGATACGCAGTATTTT.

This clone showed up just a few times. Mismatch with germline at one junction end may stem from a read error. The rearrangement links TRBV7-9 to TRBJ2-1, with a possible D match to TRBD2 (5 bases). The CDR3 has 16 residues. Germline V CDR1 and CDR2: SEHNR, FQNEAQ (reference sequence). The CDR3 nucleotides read TGTTCCAGCAGCCAATTCCCCGGGCCAGAGGGCGGGGAGCAGTTCTTC. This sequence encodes CSSSQFPGPEGGEQFF.

The CDR3 coding sequence is TGTGCCAGTAGTGTTGGACAGGGAGGCTATGGCTACACCTTC. Residues: CASSVGQGGYGYTF. The chain is built from TRBV19 and TRBJ1-2, with TRBD1 identical over 8 bases. This CDR3 has 14 residues. Germline V gives CDR1 LNHDA, CDR2 SQIVND (reference sequence). After removal of 5 bases from V and 4 bases from J, the junction contained 6 bases not matched to a gene.

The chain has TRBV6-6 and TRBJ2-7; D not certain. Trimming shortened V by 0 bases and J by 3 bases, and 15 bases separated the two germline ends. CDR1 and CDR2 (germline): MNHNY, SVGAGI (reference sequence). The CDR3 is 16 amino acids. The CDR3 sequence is CASSYSWLGKIYEQYF. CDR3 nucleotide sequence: TGTGCCAGCAGTTACTCCTGGCTTGGCAAAATCTACGAGCAGTACTTC.

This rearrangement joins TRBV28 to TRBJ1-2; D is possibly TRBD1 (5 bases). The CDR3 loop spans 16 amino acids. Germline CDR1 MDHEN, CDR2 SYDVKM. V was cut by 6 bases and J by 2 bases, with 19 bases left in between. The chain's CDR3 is CASRGDGAGKNYGYTF. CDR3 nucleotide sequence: TGTGCCAGCAGGGGGGACGGCGCGGGGAAAAACTATGGCTACACCTTC.

Here the CDR3 reads CAWSVSQIEQYF. The CDR3 DNA sequence: TGTGCCTGGAGTGTGTCACAGATCGAGCAGTACTTC. The gene calls are TRBV30 and TRBJ2-7; D gene unclear. This CDR3 is 12 amino acids long. Germline CDR1 is GTSNPN and CDR2 is SVGIG (reference sequence). V was clipped by 0 bases and J by 6 bases, with 9 bases between them.